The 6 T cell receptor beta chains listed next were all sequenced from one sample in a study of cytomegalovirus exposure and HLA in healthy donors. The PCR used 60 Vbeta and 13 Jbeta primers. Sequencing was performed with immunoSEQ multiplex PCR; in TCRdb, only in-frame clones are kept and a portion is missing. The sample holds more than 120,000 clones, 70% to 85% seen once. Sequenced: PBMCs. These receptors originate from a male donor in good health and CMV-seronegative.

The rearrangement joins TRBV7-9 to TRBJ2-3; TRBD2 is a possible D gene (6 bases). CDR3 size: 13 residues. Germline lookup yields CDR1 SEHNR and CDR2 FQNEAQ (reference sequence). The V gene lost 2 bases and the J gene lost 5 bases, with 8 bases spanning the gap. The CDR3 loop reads CASSLLGGDTQYF. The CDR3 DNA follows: TGTGCCAGCAGCTTACTCGGGGGAGATACGCAGTATTTT. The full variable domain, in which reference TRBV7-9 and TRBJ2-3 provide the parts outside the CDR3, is DTGVSQNPRHKITKRGQNVTFRCDPISEHNRLYWYRQTLGQGPEFLTYFQNEAQLEKSRLLSDRFSAERPKGSFSTLEIQRTEQGDSAMYLCASSLLGGDTQYFGPGTRLTVL.

The CDR3 loop reads CASSFGGAGELFF. CDR3 in DNA: TGCGCCAGCAGCTTCGGAGGGGCCGGGGAGCTGTTTTTT. The chain carries TRBV5-1 and TRBJ2-2; a possible D gene is TRBD2 (6 bases). CDR1 is SGHRS and CDR2 is YFSETQ in the germline V gene. V lost 2 bases to trimming and J lost 6 bases, with 8 bases between them. There are 13 residues in the CDR3.

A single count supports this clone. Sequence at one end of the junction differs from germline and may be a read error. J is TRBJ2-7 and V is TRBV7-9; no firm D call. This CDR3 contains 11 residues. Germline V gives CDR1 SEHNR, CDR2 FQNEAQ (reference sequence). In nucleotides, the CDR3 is TGTTCCAGCAGCCCCCAGGTTGAGCAGTACTTC. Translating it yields CSSSPQVEQYF. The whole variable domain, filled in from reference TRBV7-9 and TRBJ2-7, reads DTGVSQNPRHKITKRGQNVTFRCDPISEHNRLYWYRQTLGQGPEFLTYFQNEAQLEKSRLLSDRFSAERPKGSFSTLEIQRTEQGDSAMYLCSSSPQVEQYFGPGTRLTVT.

CDR3 amino acids: CASESAATYEQYF. CDR3 coding DNA: TGTGCCAGCGAATCAGCGGCCACCTACGAGCAGTACTTC. V usage is TRBV7-9 and J usage is TRBJ2-7; possibly TRBD2 for D (5 bases). In germline, CDR1 is SEHNR, CDR2 FQNEAQ (reference sequence). The V end lost 8 bases, the J end lost 2 bases, and 13 bases lay between the germline ends. The CDR3 totals 13 residues.

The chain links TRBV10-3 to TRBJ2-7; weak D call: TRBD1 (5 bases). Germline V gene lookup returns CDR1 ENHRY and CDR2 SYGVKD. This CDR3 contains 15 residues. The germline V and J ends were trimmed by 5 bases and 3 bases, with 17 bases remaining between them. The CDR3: CAISPGPRSNYEQYF. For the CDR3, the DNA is TGTGCCATCAGTCCAGGGCCCCGGTCTAACTACGAGCAGTACTTC.

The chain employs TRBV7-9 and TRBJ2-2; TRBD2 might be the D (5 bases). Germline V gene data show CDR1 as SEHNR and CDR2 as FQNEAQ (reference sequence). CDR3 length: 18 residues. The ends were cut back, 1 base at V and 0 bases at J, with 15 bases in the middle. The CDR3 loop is CASSLDLEGLTNTGELFF. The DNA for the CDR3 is TGTGCCAGCAGCTTAGATCTTGAAGGACTTACGAACACCGGGGAGCTGTTTTTT.